This TCR beta chain was sequenced during a study of blood T cells in healthy people across ages. Whole-study findings and limits: The study found more naive CD4+ cells and higher diversity in long-lived than aged donors.

This clonotype appeared a few times. Its cognate antigen is unknown. A second PCR, run for roughly 7 to 12 cycles, used a sample-barcoded 5' primer plus a J-beta primer mix. Each cDNA molecule received a tag from a template-switch adaptor that had 12 random nucleotides. MiXCR was run by TCRdb on the 5' RACE reads, yielding one entry per CDR3 protein. The table has under 2 million distinct CDR3 sequences, about 32% seen once. This clonotype was obtained from a woman aged 25 to 45 in good health. Sequences were obtained from blood.

The CDR3 region has the DNA TGTGCCAGCAGCCAAGATGTCAGGCAGGGACACTATGGCTACACCTTC. Its translation is CASSQDVRQGHYGYTF. This chain connects TRBV14 to TRBJ1-2; D is perhaps TRBD1 (5 bases). V lost 0 bases and J lost 3, with 14 bases in between. CDR1 SGHDN and CDR2 FVKESK come from the germline V gene. CDR3 size: 16 residues.